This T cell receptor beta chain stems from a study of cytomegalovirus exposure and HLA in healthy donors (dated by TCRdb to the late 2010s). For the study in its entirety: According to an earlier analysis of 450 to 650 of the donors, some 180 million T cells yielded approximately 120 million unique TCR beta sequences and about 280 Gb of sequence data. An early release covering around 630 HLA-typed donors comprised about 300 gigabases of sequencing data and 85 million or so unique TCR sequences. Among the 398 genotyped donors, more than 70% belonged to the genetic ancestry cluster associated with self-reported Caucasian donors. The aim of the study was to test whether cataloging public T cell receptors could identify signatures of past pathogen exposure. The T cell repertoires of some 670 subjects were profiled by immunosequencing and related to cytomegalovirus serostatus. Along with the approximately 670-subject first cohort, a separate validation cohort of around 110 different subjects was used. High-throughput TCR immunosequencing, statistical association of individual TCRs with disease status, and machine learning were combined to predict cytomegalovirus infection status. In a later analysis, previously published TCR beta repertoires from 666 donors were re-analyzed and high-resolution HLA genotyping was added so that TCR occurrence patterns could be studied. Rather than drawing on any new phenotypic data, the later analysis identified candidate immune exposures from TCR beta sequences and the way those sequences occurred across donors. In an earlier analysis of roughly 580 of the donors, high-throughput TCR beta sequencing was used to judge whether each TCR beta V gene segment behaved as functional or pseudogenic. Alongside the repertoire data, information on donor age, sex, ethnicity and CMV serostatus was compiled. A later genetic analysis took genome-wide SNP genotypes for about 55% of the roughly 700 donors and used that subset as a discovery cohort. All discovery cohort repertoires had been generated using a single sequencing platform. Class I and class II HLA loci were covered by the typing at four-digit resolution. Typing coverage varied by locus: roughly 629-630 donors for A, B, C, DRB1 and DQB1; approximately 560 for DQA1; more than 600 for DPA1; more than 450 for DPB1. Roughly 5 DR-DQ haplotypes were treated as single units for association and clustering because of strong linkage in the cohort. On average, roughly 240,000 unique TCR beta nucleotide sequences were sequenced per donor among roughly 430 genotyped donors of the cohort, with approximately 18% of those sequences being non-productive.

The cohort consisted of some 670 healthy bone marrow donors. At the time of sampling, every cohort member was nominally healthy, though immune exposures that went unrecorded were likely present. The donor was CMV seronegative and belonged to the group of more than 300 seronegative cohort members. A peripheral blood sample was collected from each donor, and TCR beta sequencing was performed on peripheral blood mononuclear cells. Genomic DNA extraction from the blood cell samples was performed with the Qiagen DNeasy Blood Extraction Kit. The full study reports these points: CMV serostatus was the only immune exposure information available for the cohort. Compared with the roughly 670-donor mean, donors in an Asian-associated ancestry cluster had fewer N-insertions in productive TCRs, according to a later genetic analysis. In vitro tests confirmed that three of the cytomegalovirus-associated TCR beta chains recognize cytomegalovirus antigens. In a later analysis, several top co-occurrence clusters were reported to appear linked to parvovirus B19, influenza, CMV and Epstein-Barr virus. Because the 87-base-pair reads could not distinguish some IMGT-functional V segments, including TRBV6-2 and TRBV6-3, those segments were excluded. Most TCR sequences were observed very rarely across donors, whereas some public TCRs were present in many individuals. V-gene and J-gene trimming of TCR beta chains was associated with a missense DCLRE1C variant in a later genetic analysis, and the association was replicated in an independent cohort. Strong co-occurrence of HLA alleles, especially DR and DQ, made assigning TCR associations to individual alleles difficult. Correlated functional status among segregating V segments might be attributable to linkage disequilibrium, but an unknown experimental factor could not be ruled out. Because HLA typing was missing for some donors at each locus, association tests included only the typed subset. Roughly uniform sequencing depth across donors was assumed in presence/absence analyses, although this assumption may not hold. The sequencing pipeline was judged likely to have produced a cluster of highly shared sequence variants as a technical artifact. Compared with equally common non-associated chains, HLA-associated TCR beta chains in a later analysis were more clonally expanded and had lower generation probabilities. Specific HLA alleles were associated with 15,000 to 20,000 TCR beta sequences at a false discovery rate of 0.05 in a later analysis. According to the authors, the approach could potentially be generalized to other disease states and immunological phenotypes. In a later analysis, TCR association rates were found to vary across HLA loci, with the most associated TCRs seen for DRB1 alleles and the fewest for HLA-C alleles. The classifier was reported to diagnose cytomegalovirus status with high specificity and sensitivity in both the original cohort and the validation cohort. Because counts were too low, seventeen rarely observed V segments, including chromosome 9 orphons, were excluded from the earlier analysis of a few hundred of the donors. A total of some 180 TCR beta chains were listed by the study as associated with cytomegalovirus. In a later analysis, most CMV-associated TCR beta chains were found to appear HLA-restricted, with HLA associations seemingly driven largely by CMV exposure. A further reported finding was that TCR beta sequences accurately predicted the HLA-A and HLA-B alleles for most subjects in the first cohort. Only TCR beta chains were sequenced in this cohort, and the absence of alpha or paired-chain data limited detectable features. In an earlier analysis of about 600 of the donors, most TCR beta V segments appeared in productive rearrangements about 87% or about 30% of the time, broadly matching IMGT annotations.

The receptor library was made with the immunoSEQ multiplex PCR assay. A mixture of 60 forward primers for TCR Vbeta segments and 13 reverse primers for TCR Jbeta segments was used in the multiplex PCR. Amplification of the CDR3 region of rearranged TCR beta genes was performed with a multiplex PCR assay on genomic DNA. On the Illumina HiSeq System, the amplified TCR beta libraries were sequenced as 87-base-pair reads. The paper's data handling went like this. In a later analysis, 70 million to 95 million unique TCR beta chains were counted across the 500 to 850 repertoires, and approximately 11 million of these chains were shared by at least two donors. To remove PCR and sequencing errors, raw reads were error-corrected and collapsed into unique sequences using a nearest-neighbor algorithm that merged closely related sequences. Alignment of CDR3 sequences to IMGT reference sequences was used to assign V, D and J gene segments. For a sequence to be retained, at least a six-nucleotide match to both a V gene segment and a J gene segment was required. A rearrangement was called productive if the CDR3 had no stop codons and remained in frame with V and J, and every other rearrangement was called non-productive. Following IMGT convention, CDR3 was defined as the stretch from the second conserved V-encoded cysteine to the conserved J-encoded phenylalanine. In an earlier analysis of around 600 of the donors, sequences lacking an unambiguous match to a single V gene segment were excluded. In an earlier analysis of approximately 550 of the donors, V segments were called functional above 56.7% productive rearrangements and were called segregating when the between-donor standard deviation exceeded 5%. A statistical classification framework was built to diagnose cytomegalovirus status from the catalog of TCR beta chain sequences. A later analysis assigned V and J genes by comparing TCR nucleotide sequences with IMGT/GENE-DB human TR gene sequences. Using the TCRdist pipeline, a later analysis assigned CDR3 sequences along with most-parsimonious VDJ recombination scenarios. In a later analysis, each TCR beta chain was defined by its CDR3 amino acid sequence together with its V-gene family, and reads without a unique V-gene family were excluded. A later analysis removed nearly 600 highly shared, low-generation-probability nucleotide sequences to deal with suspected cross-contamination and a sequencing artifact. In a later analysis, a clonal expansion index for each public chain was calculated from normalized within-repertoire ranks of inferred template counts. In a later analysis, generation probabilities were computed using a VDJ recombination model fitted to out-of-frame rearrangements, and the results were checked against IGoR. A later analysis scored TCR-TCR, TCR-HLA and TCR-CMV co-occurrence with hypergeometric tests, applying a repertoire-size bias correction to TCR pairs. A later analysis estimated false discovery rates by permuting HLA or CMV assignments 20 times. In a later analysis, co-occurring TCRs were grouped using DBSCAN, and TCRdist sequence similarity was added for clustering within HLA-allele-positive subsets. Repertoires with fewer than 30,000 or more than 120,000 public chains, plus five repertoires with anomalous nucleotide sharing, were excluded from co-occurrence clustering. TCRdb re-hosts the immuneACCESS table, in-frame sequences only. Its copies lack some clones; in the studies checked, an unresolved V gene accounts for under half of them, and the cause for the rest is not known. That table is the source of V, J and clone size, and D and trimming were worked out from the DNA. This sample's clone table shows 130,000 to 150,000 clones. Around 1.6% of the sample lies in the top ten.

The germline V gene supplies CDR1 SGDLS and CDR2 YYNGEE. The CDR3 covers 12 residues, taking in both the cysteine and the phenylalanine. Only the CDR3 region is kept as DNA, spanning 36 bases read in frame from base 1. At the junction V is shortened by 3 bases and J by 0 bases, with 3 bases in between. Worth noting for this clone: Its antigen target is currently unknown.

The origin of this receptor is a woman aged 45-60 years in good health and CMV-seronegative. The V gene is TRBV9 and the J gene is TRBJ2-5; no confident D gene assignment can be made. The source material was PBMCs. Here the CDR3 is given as CASSADQETQYF. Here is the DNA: TGTGCCAGCAGCGCCGACCAAGAGACCCAGTACTTC.